This section outlines one T cell receptor beta chain sequence together with its context. Its specificity is unknown. This CDR3 spans 14 amino acids. Trimming cost V 1 base and J 8 bases, with 12 bases left between them. Germline V gene sequence: CDR1 DFQATT, CDR2 SNEGSKA (reference sequence). The source of the sample is a study of CD8+CD57+ T cells in acquired aplastic anemia. Study in general: An average of roughly 3.2 ug of DNA was obtained from sorted CD4+ and CD8+ cells.

Study findings and constraints: CD8+ Simpson's diversity in patients was not significantly different from that in controls.

Profiling that covered TCR beta VDJ and CDR3 relied on genomic DNA as its template. TCRdb re-called the reads through MiXCR, storing one row per CDR3 protein. This table holds around 150,000 distinct CDR3 sequences, roughly 45% found once. V gene TRBV20-1 combines with J gene TRBJ1-6, with D hard to call. The sequenced sample was sorted CD4+, CD8+, or CD8+CD57+ T cells (not recorded which) from PBMCs. The clonotype comes from a human donor in good health. The CDR3 loop is CSARADGEYSPLHF. CDR3 DNA sequence: TGCAGTGCTAGAGCAGATGGGGAGTATTCACCCCTCCACTTT.